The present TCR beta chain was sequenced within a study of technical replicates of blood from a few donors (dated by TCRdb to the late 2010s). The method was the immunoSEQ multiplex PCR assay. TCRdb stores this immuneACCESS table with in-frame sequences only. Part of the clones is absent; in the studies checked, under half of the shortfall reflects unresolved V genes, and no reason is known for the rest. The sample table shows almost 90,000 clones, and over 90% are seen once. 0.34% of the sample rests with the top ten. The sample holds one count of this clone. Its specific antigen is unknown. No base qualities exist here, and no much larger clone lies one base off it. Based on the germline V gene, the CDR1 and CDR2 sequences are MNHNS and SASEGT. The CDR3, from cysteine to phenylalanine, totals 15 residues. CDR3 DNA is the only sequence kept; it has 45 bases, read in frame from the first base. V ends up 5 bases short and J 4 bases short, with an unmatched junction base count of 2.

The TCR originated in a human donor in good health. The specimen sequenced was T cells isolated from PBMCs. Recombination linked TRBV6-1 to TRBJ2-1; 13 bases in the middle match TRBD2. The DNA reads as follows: TGTGCCAGCAGTATACTAGCGGGAGGGTACAATGAGCAGTTCTTC. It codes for CASSILAGGYNEQFF.